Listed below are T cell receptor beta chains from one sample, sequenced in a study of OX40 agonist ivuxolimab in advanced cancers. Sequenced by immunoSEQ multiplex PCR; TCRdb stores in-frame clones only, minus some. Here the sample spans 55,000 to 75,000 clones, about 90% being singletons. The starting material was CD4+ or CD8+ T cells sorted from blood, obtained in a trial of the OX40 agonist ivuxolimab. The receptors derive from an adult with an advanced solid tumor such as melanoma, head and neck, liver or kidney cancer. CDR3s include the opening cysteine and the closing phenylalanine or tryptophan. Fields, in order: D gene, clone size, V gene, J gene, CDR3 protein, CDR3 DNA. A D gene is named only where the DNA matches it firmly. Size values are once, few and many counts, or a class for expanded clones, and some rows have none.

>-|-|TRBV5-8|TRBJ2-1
CASSRVWDQRPGNEQFF
TGTGCCAGCAGCCGGGTCTGGGACCAAAGGCCCGGCAATGAGCAGTTCTTC
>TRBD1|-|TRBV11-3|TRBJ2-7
CASSPGQGDYEQYF
TGTGCCAGCAGCCCGGGACAGGGTGACTACGAGCAGTACTTC
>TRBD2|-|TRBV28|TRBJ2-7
CASSFSGDAYEQYF
TGTGCCAGCAGTTTTAGCGGGGACGCCTACGAGCAGTACTTC
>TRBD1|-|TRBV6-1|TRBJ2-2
CASSVHQDLMGQGTGELFF
TGTGCCAGCAGTGTCCATCAAGATTTGATGGGACAGGGTACCGGGGAGCTGTTTTTT
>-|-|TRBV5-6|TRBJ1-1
CASSRLNTEAFF
TGTGCCAGCAGCAGACTGAACACTGAAGCTTTCTTT
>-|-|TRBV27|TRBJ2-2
CASSLTGELFF
TGTGCCAGCAGTTTAACCGGGGAGCTGTTTTTT
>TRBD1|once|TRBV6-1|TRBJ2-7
CASRRQGFYEQYF
TGTGCCAGCAGAAGACAGGGTTTTTACGAGCAGTACTTC
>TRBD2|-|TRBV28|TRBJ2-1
CASSPQTSGRIPYNEQFF
TGTGCCAGCAGCCCCCAGACTAGCGGGAGGATCCCCTACAATGAGCAGTTCTTC
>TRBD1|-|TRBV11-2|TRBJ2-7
CASSLSPTGHEQYF
TGTGCCAGCAGCTTATCACCGACAGGGCACGAGCAGTACTTC
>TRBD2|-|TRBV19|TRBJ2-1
CASTQREGRYNEQFF
TGTGCCAGTACACAGCGGGAGGGGAGGTACAATGAGCAGTTCTTC
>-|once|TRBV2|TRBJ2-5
CASRAGLGGLETQYF
TGTGCCAGCAGGGCGGGGCTAGGGGGTTTAGAGACCCAGTACTTC
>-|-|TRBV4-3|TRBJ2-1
CASSQVRSANNEQFF
TGCGCCAGCAGCCAAGTGAGGAGCGCGAACAATGAGCAGTTCTTC
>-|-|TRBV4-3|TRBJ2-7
CASSPGGYEQYF
TGCGCCAGCAGCCCCGGTGGGTACGAGCAGTACTTC
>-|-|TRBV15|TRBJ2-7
CATSRDLSDLHYEQYF
TGTGCCACCAGCAGAGATCTTAGCGACCTTCACTACGAGCAGTACTTC
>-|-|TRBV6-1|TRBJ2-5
CASSEGETQYF
TGTGCCAGCAGTGAAGGAGAGACCCAGTACTTC
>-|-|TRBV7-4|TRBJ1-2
CASSFGWTAGYTF
TGTGCCAGCAGCTTCGGTTGGACAGCTGGCTACACCTTC
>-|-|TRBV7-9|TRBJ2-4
CASSLGTNIQYF
TGTGCCAGCAGCTTAGGGACAAACATTCAGTACTTC
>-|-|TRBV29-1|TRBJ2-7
CSSDGLLAYEQYF
TGCAGCTCGGACGGACTGTTAGCCTACGAGCAGTACTTC
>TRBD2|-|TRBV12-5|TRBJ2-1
CASGFGVYGRVLNEQFF
TGTGCTAGTGGTTTTGGTGTGTACGGGAGGGTCTTAAATGAGCAGTTCTTC
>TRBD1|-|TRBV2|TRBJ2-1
CASRQGVGWNEQFF
TGTGCCAGCAGGCAGGGGGTGGGGTGGAATGAGCAGTTCTTC
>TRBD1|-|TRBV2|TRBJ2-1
CASSEALGQVYNEQFF
TGTGCCAGCAGTGAAGCGCTTGGACAGGTTTACAATGAGCAGTTCTTC
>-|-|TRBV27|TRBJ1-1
CASSLMWNTEAFF
TGTGCCAGCAGTTTAATGTGGAACACTGAAGCTTTCTTT
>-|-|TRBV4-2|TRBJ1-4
CASSQEWSTDDNEKLFF
TGTGCCAGCAGCCAAGAATGGTCGACAGACGATAATGAAAAACTGTTTTTT
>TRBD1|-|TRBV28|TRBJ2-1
CASSLAGGNYNEQFF
TGTGCCAGCAGTTTGGCAGGGGGAAACTACAATGAGCAGTTCTTC
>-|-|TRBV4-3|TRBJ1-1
CASSQGRVLAENTEAFF
TGCGCCAGCAGCCAAGGACGGGTGTTGGCAGAGAACACTGAAGCTTTCTTT
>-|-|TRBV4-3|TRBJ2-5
CASSQDWATQETQYF
TGCGCCAGCAGCCAAGATTGGGCAACTCAAGAGACCCAGTACTTC
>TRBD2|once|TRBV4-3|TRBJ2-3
CASSQGLAGSTDTQYF
TGCGCCAGCAGCCAAGGACTAGCGGGAAGCACAGATACGCAGTATTTT
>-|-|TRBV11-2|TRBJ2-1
CASSLSSYNEQFF
TGTGCCAGCAGCTTAAGCTCCTACAATGAGCAGTTCTTC
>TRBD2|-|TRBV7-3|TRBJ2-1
CASSLSLAGEHEQFF
TGTGCCAGCAGCTTAAGCCTAGCGGGAGAACATGAGCAGTTCTTC
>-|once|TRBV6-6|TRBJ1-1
CASSPTDTNTEAFF
TGTGCCAGCAGCCCTACCGACACGAACACTGAAGCTTTCTTT
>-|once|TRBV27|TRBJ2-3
CASSLARGTQYF
TGTGCCAGCAGTTTAGCCCGCGGTACGCAGTATTTT
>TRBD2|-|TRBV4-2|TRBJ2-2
CASSQPSGSVTGELFF
TGTGCCAGCAGCCAACCTAGCGGGAGCGTCACCGGGGAGCTGTTTTTT
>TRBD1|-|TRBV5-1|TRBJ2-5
CASSGGTGSQETQYF
TGCGCCAGCAGCGGCGGGACAGGCTCACAAGAGACCCAGTACTTC
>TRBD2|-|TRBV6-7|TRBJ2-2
CASGARTSGREVGELFF
TGTGCCAGCGGGGCCAGGACTAGCGGGAGGGAGGTCGGGGAGCTGTTTTTT
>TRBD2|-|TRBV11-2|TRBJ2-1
CASSSERDSYNEQFF
TGTGCCAGCAGCTCTGAGCGGGACTCCTACAATGAGCAGTTCTTC
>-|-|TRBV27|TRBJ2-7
CASSLLSPPDEQYF
TGTGCCAGCAGCTTGTTGTCCCCTCCCGACGAGCAGTACTTC